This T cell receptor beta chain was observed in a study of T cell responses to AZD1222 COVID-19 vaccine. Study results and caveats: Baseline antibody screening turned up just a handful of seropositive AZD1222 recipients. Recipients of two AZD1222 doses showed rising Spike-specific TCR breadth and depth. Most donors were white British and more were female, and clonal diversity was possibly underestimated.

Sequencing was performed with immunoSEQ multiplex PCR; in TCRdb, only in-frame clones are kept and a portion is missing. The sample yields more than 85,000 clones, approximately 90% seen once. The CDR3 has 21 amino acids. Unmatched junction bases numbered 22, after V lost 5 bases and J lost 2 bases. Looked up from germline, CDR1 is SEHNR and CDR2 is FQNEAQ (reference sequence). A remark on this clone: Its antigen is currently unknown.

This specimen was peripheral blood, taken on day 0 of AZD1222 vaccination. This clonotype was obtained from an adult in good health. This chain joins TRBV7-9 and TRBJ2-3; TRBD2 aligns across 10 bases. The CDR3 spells CASSTISGGTIYGSVTDTQYF. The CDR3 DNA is TGTGCCAGCAGCACCATTAGCGGGGGGACAATTTACGGAAGCGTCACAGATACGCAGTATTTT.